These T cell receptor beta chains were read from a single sample in a study of T cell responses to AZD1222 COVID-19 vaccine. Assay used: immunoSEQ multiplex PCR; TCRdb lists only in-frame clones, some missing. The repertoire holds some 170,000 clones, with around 89% as singletons. The specimen comprised peripheral blood, sampled 28 days after the second dose of the MenACWY control vaccine. The receptors shown here come from an adult who received the MenACWY meningococcal vaccine as a control. CDR3s include the opening cysteine and the closing phenylalanine or tryptophan. Fields, in order: V gene, J gene, D gene, clone size, CDR3 DNA, CDR3 protein. A D gene is named only where the DNA matches it firmly. Clone sizes are given selectively: once, few, many, or a class where the clone is expanded.

v_call: TRBV5-5
j_call: TRBJ1-4
d_call: NA
clone_size: few
cdr3_nt: TGTGCCAGCAGCGGGCCTCTAGGAAGCGAAAAACTGTTTTTT
cdr3_aa: CASSGPLGSEKLFF

v_call: TRBV11-2
j_call: TRBJ1-2
d_call: NA
clone_size: NA
cdr3_nt: TGTGCCAGCAGCTTAGGGCAGGGCTATGGCTACACCTTC
cdr3_aa: CASSLGQGYGYTF

v_call: TRBV9
j_call: TRBJ2-3
d_call: NA
clone_size: NA
cdr3_nt: TGTGCCAGCAGCACCCTGACAGATACGCAGTATTTT
cdr3_aa: CASSTLTDTQYF

v_call: TRBV7-9
j_call: TRBJ2-7
d_call: NA
clone_size: NA
cdr3_nt: TGTGCCAGCAGCTTAGTGGGTGGTTACGAGCAGTACTTC
cdr3_aa: CASSLVGGYEQYF

v_call: TRBV5-4
j_call: TRBJ1-5
d_call: TRBD1
clone_size: NA
cdr3_nt: TGTGCCAGCAGCTTGAGACAGGGTTGGAATCAGCCCCAGCATTTT
cdr3_aa: CASSLRQGWNQPQHF

v_call: TRBV6-5
j_call: TRBJ2-7
d_call: NA
clone_size: NA
cdr3_nt: TGTGCCAGCAGTTACGGCGGGTACTACGAGCAGTACTTC
cdr3_aa: CASSYGGYYEQYF

v_call: TRBV11-2
j_call: TRBJ2-5
d_call: NA
clone_size: NA
cdr3_nt: TGTGCCAGCAGCTTCGTCCGGGGACTTCAAGAGACCCAGTACTTC
cdr3_aa: CASSFVRGLQETQYF

v_call: TRBV19
j_call: TRBJ2-2
d_call: NA
clone_size: NA
cdr3_nt: TGTGCCAGTAGGGGCTCGGCTCCGGGCGGGGAGCTGTTTTTT
cdr3_aa: CASRGSAPGGELFF

v_call: TRBV4-3
j_call: TRBJ2-3
d_call: TRBD1
clone_size: NA
cdr3_nt: TGCGCCAGCAGCCCAGGACAGGCCTACACAGATACGCAGTATTTT
cdr3_aa: CASSPGQAYTDTQYF

v_call: TRBV28
j_call: TRBJ1-1
d_call: NA
clone_size: NA
cdr3_nt: TGTGCCAGCAGTTTGGGCCGGAGCACTGAAGCTTTCTTT
cdr3_aa: CASSLGRSTEAFF

v_call: TRBV30
j_call: TRBJ1-4
d_call: NA
clone_size: NA
cdr3_nt: TGTGCCTGGAGTGTGAGCTGGGGAGACAAACTGTTTTTT
cdr3_aa: CAWSVSWGDKLFF

v_call: TRBV2
j_call: TRBJ2-2
d_call: NA
clone_size: NA
cdr3_nt: TGTGCCAGCACCCCCGGGAGATCCACCGGGGAGCTGTTTTTT
cdr3_aa: CASTPGRSTGELFF

v_call: TRBV30
j_call: TRBJ1-2
d_call: NA
clone_size: NA
cdr3_nt: TGTGCCTGGAGTGTAAGTCTACTAGACTATGGCTACACCTTC
cdr3_aa: CAWSVSLLDYGYTF

v_call: TRBV7-2
j_call: TRBJ1-1
d_call: NA
clone_size: NA
cdr3_nt: TGTGCCAGCTCCTTGAATATGGACACTGAAGCTTTCTTT
cdr3_aa: CASSLNMDTEAFF

v_call: TRBV24-1
j_call: TRBJ2-1
d_call: TRBD2
clone_size: NA
cdr3_nt: TGTGCCACCAGTGATTCCGGGACTAGCGTAGCTGAGCAGTTCTTC
cdr3_aa: CATSDSGTSVAEQFF

v_call: TRBV5-1
j_call: TRBJ2-3
d_call: TRBD2
clone_size: NA
cdr3_nt: TGCGCCAGCAGCCTCCTAGCGGGAGTCACAGATACGCAGTATTTT
cdr3_aa: CASSLLAGVTDTQYF

v_call: TRBV25-1
j_call: TRBJ2-2
d_call: NA
clone_size: NA
cdr3_nt: TGTGCCAGCAGTGGTCACGGGGAGCTGTTTTTT
cdr3_aa: CASSGHGELFF

v_call: TRBV5-1
j_call: TRBJ1-1
d_call: NA
clone_size: NA
cdr3_nt: TGCGCCAGCAGCTTGGAATCGGGGGCGAACACTGAAGCTTTCTTT
cdr3_aa: CASSLESGANTEAFF

v_call: TRBV18
j_call: TRBJ2-5
d_call: NA
clone_size: NA
cdr3_nt: TGTGCCAGCTCAGGGGAAGAGACCCAGTACTTC
cdr3_aa: CASSGEETQYF

v_call: TRBV28
j_call: TRBJ1-5
d_call: TRBD1
clone_size: NA
cdr3_nt: TGTGCCAGCAATCTACAGGGGGGGCCTCAGCCCCAGCATTTT
cdr3_aa: CASNLQGGPQPQHF

v_call: TRBV2
j_call: TRBJ1-4
d_call: NA
clone_size: once
cdr3_nt: TGTGCCAGCAGCGAAGCTAGGGCTGAAAAACTGTTTTTT
cdr3_aa: CASSEARAEKLFF

v_call: TRBV11-1
j_call: TRBJ1-1
d_call: TRBD1
clone_size: once
cdr3_nt: TGTGCCAGCAGCTTTGGACAGGAAGATTGGGCTGAAGCTTTCTTT
cdr3_aa: CASSFGQEDWAEAFF

v_call: TRBV15
j_call: TRBJ2-7
d_call: NA
clone_size: NA
cdr3_nt: TGTGCCACCAGGGATGACAGAATGTTAAACGAGCAGTACTTC
cdr3_aa: CATRDDRMLNEQYF

v_call: TRBV6-5
j_call: TRBJ2-1
d_call: NA
clone_size: few
cdr3_nt: TGTGCCAGTCAAGAGGAAGTCGAGCAGTTCTTC
cdr3_aa: CASQEEVEQFF

v_call: TRBV19
j_call: TRBJ1-2
d_call: TRBD1
clone_size: NA
cdr3_nt: TGTGCCAGTAGCCCGGACCGGGACAGGGGGCATAATGGCTACACCTTC
cdr3_aa: CASSPDRDRGHNGYTF

v_call: TRBV6-2/TRBV6-3
j_call: TRBJ2-1
d_call: NA
clone_size: NA
cdr3_nt: TGTGCCAGCAGTTACCTTTCTCTTAACGATTACAATGAGCAGTTCTTC
cdr3_aa: CASSYLSLNDYNEQFF

v_call: TRBV3-1/TRBV3-2
j_call: TRBJ1-2
d_call: NA
clone_size: few
cdr3_nt: TGTGCCAGCAGCCTCCCGCCCAGCGGTGGCTACACCTTC
cdr3_aa: CASSLPPSGGYTF

v_call: TRBV18
j_call: TRBJ1-4
d_call: NA
clone_size: NA
cdr3_nt: TGTGCCAGCTCACCAGGGGCTCCATCGTCGGCAACTAATGAAAAACTGTTTTTT
cdr3_aa: CASSPGAPSSATNEKLFF

v_call: TRBV3-1/TRBV3-2
j_call: TRBJ1-2
d_call: NA
clone_size: NA
cdr3_nt: TGTGCCAGCAGCCAAGGAAGGGCCAGGGTTGATGGCTACACCTTC
cdr3_aa: CASSQGRARVDGYTF

v_call: TRBV28
j_call: TRBJ1-6
d_call: NA
clone_size: NA
cdr3_nt: TGTGCCAGCAGTCTCTTGGCGGGCAGGGCTAGGTCCTATAATTCACCCCTCCACTTT
cdr3_aa: CASSLLAGRARSYNSPLHF

v_call: TRBV5-1
j_call: TRBJ2-5
d_call: NA
clone_size: NA
cdr3_nt: TGCGCCAGCAGCTTGGTCCTAGTGCCAGAGACCCAGTACTTC
cdr3_aa: CASSLVLVPETQYF

v_call: TRBV11-3
j_call: TRBJ2-1
d_call: NA
clone_size: NA
cdr3_nt: TGTGCCAGCAGCTTAGTCGGTTTGAACAATGAGCAGTTCTTC
cdr3_aa: CASSLVGLNNEQFF

v_call: TRBV28
j_call: TRBJ1-5
d_call: NA
clone_size: few
cdr3_nt: TGTGCCAGCAGTGACAGTCTCAATCAGCCCCAGCATTTT
cdr3_aa: CASSDSLNQPQHF

v_call: TRBV30
j_call: TRBJ1-4
d_call: NA
clone_size: NA
cdr3_nt: TGTGCCTGGAGTGCAACCCTGCCCGAAAAACTGTTTTTT
cdr3_aa: CAWSATLPEKLFF

v_call: TRBV5-4
j_call: TRBJ1-2
d_call: TRBD1
clone_size: once
cdr3_nt: TGTGCCAGCAGCAGTACGACAGGGGGATATGGCTACACCTTC
cdr3_aa: CASSSTTGGYGYTF

v_call: TRBV5-6
j_call: TRBJ2-7
d_call: TRBD2
clone_size: few
cdr3_nt: TGTGCCAGCAGCTTTGGTTCGCGGGAGACCTACGAGCAGTACTTC
cdr3_aa: CASSFGSRETYEQYF

v_call: TRBV5-6
j_call: TRBJ1-1
d_call: NA
clone_size: NA
cdr3_nt: TGTGCCAGCAGCTTGTGGGCCGGGGGAGCTTTCTTT
cdr3_aa: CASSLWAGGAFF

v_call: TRBV5-4
j_call: TRBJ2-4
d_call: NA
clone_size: NA
cdr3_nt: TGTGCCAGCAGCCCCTTACAGGGCATTCAGTACTTC
cdr3_aa: CASSPLQGIQYF

v_call: TRBV7-9
j_call: TRBJ1-5
d_call: TRBD1
clone_size: NA
cdr3_nt: TGTGCCAGCAGCAACGACAGGGGTATTCAGCCCCAGCATTTT
cdr3_aa: CASSNDRGIQPQHF

v_call: TRBV6-5
j_call: TRBJ2-2
d_call: NA
clone_size: NA
cdr3_nt: TGTGCCAGCACTTCACGGGACCCCTACACCGGGGAGCTGTTTTTT
cdr3_aa: CASTSRDPYTGELFF

v_call: TRBV6-6
j_call: TRBJ1-1
d_call: NA
clone_size: NA
cdr3_nt: TGTGCCAGTTTTTGGGGGAACACTGAAGCTTTCTTT
cdr3_aa: CASFWGNTEAFF

v_call: TRBV4-1
j_call: TRBJ2-1
d_call: NA
clone_size: NA
cdr3_nt: TGCGCCAGCAGCCAAGGAGGGGAGCAGTTCTTC
cdr3_aa: CASSQGGEQFF

v_call: TRBV19
j_call: TRBJ2-7
d_call: NA
clone_size: NA
cdr3_nt: TGTGCCAGTAGTATGGTGGCAGGGTGGCACGAGCAGTACTTC
cdr3_aa: CASSMVAGWHEQYF

v_call: TRBV11-2
j_call: TRBJ2-5
d_call: NA
clone_size: NA
cdr3_nt: TGTGCCAGCAGCTTAGGGGCCCGAGACTTGCAAGGGACCCAGTACTTC
cdr3_aa: CASSLGARDLQGTQYF

v_call: TRBV19
j_call: TRBJ1-3
d_call: NA
clone_size: NA
cdr3_nt: TGTGCCAGTAGTCGACAGGTCTCTGGAAACACCATATATTTT
cdr3_aa: CASSRQVSGNTIYF

v_call: TRBV7-9
j_call: TRBJ2-5
d_call: NA
clone_size: once
cdr3_nt: TGTGCCAGCAGCTTAGTACTAGGAGAGACCCAGTACTTC
cdr3_aa: CASSLVLGETQYF

v_call: TRBV10-1
j_call: TRBJ2-7
d_call: NA
clone_size: NA
cdr3_nt: TGCGCCAGCAGTGAGTCGATTGGTAGGGGCTACGAGCAGTACTTC
cdr3_aa: CASSESIGRGYEQYF

v_call: TRBV25-1
j_call: TRBJ2-5
d_call: TRBD2
clone_size: NA
cdr3_nt: TGTGCCAGCAGTGGTACTAGCGGGATAACCCAGTACTTC
cdr3_aa: CASSGTSGITQYF

v_call: TRBV6-2/TRBV6-3
j_call: TRBJ1-2
d_call: TRBD1
clone_size: NA
cdr3_nt: TGTGCCAGCAGTTACTCGAGCAACAGGGGGCAAGGCTACACCTTC
cdr3_aa: CASSYSSNRGQGYTF

v_call: TRBV18
j_call: TRBJ1-1
d_call: NA
clone_size: NA
cdr3_nt: TGTGCCAGCTCACCCGAGGGAGGCGGCACTGAAGCTTTCTTT
cdr3_aa: CASSPEGGGTEAFF

v_call: TRBV10-3
j_call: TRBJ1-6
d_call: NA
clone_size: NA
cdr3_nt: TGTGCCATCAGGGGGACCGAGGATTCACCCCTCCACTTT
cdr3_aa: CAIRGTEDSPLHF

v_call: TRBV28
j_call: TRBJ2-1
d_call: NA
clone_size: NA
cdr3_nt: TGTGCCAGCAGTTTACGAACTAGGTTCAGTGAGCAGTTCTTC
cdr3_aa: CASSLRTRFSEQFF

v_call: TRBV27
j_call: TRBJ2-3
d_call: NA
clone_size: NA
cdr3_nt: TGTGCCAGCAGTCTCAGTGCGGGAACAGATACGCAGTATTTT
cdr3_aa: CASSLSAGTDTQYF

v_call: TRBV28
j_call: TRBJ1-4
d_call: NA
clone_size: NA
cdr3_nt: TGTGCCAGCAGTTTGAGGGTTGAAAAACTGTTTTTT
cdr3_aa: CASSLRVEKLFF